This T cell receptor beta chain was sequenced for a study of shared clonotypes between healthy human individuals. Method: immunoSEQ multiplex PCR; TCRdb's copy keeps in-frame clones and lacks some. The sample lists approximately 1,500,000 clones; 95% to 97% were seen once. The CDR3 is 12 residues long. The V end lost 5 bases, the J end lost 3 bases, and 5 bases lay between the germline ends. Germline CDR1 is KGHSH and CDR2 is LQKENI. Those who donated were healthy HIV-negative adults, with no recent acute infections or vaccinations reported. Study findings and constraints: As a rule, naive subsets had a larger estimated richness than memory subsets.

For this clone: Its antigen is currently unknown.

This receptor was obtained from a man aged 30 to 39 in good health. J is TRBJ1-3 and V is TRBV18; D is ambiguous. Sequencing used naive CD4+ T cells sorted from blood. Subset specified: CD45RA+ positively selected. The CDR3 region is CASSTGGNTIYF. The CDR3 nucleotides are TGTGCCAGCTCAACCGGTGGAAACACCATATATTTT.